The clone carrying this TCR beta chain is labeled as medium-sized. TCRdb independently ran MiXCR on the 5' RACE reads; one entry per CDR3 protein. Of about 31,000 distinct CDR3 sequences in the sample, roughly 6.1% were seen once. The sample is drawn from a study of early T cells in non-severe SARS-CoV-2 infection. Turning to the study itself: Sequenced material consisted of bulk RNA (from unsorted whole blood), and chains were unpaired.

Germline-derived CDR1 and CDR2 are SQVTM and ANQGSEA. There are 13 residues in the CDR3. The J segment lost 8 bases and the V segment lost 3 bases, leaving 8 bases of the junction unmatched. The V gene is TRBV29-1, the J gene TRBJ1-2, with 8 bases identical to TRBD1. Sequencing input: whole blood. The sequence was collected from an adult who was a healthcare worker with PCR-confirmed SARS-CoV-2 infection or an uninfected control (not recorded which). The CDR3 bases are TGCAGCGTTGATCTACAGGGGGTCGAGGGCTACACCTTC. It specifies CSVDLQGVEGYTF. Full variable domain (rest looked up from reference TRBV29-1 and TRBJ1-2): SAVISQKPSRDICQRGTSLTIQCQVDSQVTMMFWYRQQPGQSLTLIATANQGSEATYESGFVIDKFPISRPNLTFSTLTVSNMSPEDSSIYLCSVDLQGVEGYTFGSGTRLTVV.